This entry lists 19 T cell receptor beta chains sequenced from one sample in a study of T cell responses to AZD1222 COVID-19 vaccine (dated by TCRdb to about 2021). The time point label on this specimen signifies: baseline before first vaccination. Libraries were built with the immunoSEQ multiplex PCR assay. TCRdb took over this immuneACCESS table, retaining in-frame rearrangements with V and J assigned. Such tables are incomplete; in checked studies, under half of the missing clones stem from an unresolved V gene, and the remainder is unexplained. This sample holds around 140,000 clones; around 90% were observed only once. The top ten clonotypes cover 6.3% of the sample. The specimen comprised peripheral blood, sampled on day 0 of AZD1222 vaccination. These receptors were obtained from an adult in good health.

V and J are TRBV11-2 and TRBJ1-5; no firm D call. The CDR3 has 15 amino acids. Germline CDR1 SGHAT, CDR2 FQNNGV. Trimming pared 5 bases from V and 2 bases from J, leaving 13 bases between. The CDR3: CASSSDAGRNQPQHF. The CDR3 coding sequence is TGTGCCAGCAGCAGCGACGCCGGACGCAATCAGCCCCAGCATTTT.

Only one count was recorded for this clone. The CDR3 DNA follows: TGTGCCAGCAGCCAAGGGGACAGGCAAGGCTACACCTTC. Translation gives CASSQGDRQGYTF. The V and J genes are TRBV4-2 and TRBJ1-2; 8 bases align to TRBD1. Unmatched junction bases numbered 3, after V lost 1 base and J lost 8 bases. Germline V lookup: CDR1 LGHNA, CDR2 YNFKEQ. The CDR3 contains 13 residues.

This chain uses TRBV7-9 with TRBJ1-2; 7 bases are shared with TRBD1. With V trimmed by 1 base and J by 7 bases, 3 bases remained unmatched. The CDR3 has 13 amino acids. CDR1 is SEHNR, CDR2 FQNEAQ, per germline (reference sequence). The CDR3 DNA follows: TGTGCCAGCAGCTTAGTAGGACAGGTTGGCTACACCTTC. As protein: CASSLVGQVGYTF. Complete variable domain (other parts from reference TRBV7-9 and TRBJ1-2): DTGVSQNPRHKITKRGQNVTFRCDPISEHNRLYWYRQTLGQGPEFLTYFQNEAQLEKSRLLSDRFSAERPKGSFSTLEIQRTEQGDSAMYLCASSLVGQVGYTFGSGTRLTVV.

The chain links TRBV30 to TRBJ1-5; 7 bases are a match to TRBD1. Losses at the gene ends were 0 bases for V and 0 bases for J; bases not matched to a gene: 8. Germline V gene data show CDR1 as GTSNPN and CDR2 as SVGIG (reference sequence). The CDR3 runs 17 residues. The CDR3 sequence: CAWSVGTAYYSNQPQHF. The CDR3 nucleotides read TGTGCCTGGAGTGTAGGGACAGCTTATTATAGCAATCAGCCCCAGCATTTT.

The sample holds one count of this clone. This sequence joins TRBV3-1 (or the pseudogene TRBV3-2) and TRBJ1-6, with TRBD1 identical over 8 bases. Germline loops: CDR1 LGHDT, CDR2 YNNKEL (reference sequence). V gave up 7 bases and J gave up 7 bases; unmatched junction bases: 9. The CDR3 extends over 15 amino acids. CDR3 coding DNA: TGTGCCAGCACTTTGACAGGGGCTCGGAATTCACCCCTCCACTTT. Amino acids: CASTLTGARNSPLHF.

The CDR3 bases are TGTGCCAGCAGTATGAGACGAGCCGGGCACACTGAAGCTTTCTTT. Its protein product is CASSMRRAGHTEAFF. V usage is TRBV27 and J usage is TRBJ1-1; D gene uncertain. CDR1 MNHEY and CDR2 SMNVEV come from the germline V gene (reference sequence). This CDR3 is 15 amino acids long. Trimming stripped 5 bases from V and 3 bases from J, with 16 bases between.

This rearrangement joins TRBV3-1 (or the pseudogene TRBV3-2) to TRBJ1-4; unclear D gene. CDR1 and CDR2 (germline): LGHDT, YNNKEL (reference sequence). This CDR3 has 17 residues. V was shortened by 0 bases and J by 8 bases, with 19 bases between the two germline ends. In DNA, the CDR3 is TGTGCCAGCAGCCAAGAGGTCCGAGGATCTGGGCGGGAAAAACTGTTTTTT. Protein sequence: CASSQEVRGSGREKLFF.

V gene TRBV5-8 combines with J gene TRBJ1-1; 12 bases agree with TRBD1. The germline V gene has CDR1 SGHTS and CDR2 YDEGEE. V lost 2 bases and J lost 1; bases outside the gene matches: 3. CDR3 size: 16 residues. In DNA, the CDR3 is TGTGCCAGCAGCTTTCGGGACAGGGGGCAGAACACTGAAGCTTTCTTT. Amino acids: CASSFRDRGQNTEAFF.

The rearrangement joins TRBV2 to TRBJ1-4; possibly TRBD1 for D (6 bases). The ends were cut back, 4 bases at V and 3 bases at J, with 9 bases in the middle. The germline V gene encodes CDR1 SNHLY and CDR2 FYNNEI. The CDR3 runs 14 residues. CDR3 sequence: CASSGGGANEKLFF. DNA for the CDR3: TGTGCCAGCAGTGGAGGGGGGGCTAATGAAAAACTGTTTTTT.

V is TRBV18 and J is TRBJ2-5, with D possibly TRBD2 on 6 matching bases. CDR3 length equals 15 residues. V was pared by 3 bases and J by 2 bases, with 13 bases between. Germline CDR1 KGHSH, CDR2 LQKENI. Here the CDR3 reads CASSPLAGRQETQYF. The CDR3 bases are TGTGCCAGCTCACCCCTGGCGGGGCGACAAGAGACCCAGTACTTC. Variable domain in full (rest from reference TRBV18 and TRBJ2-5): NAGVMQNPRHLVRRRGQEARLRCSPMKGHSHVYWYRQLPEEGLKFMVYLQKENIIDESGMPKERFSAEFPKEGPSILRIQQVVRGDSAAYFCASSPLAGRQETQYFGPGTRLLVL.

V is TRBV2 and J is TRBJ2-7, with 7 bases identical to TRBD1. CDR1 and CDR2 (germline): SNHLY, FYNNEI. The CDR3 contains 13 residues. V shed 4 bases, J shed 5 bases, and the junction held 5 bases outside the gene matches. CDR3: CASSVLTGDEQYF. The CDR3 DNA reads TGTGCCAGCAGTGTCCTTACAGGGGACGAGCAGTACTTC.

This clone came up a few times. This chain connects TRBV15 to TRBJ1-4; no definite D call. The CDR3 extends over 15 amino acids. Per germline, CDR1 LNHNV and CDR2 YYDKDF (reference sequence). V dropped 0 bases and J dropped 6 bases, with 11 bases sitting between them. CDR3 protein: CATSRDIGWDEKLFF. The DNA for the CDR3 is TGTGCCACCAGCAGAGATATCGGGTGGGATGAAAAACTGTTTTTT.

The rearrangement joins TRBV6-1 to TRBJ1-1; D unclear. In germline, CDR1 is MNHNS, CDR2 SASEGT. CDR3 size: 14 residues. Deletions cut 0 bases from V and 11 bases from J, with 16 bases between. In DNA, the CDR3 is TGTGCCAGCAGTGAAGCGCAGCGTGTAGCGGGGGCTTTCTTT. As protein: CASSEAQRVAGAFF.

This chain connects TRBV3-1 (or the pseudogene TRBV3-2) to TRBJ1-1; D may be TRBD1 (5 bases). Trimming took off 0 bases at V and 1 base at J, with 12 bases between the two ends. The CDR3 loop spans 16 amino acids. Germline CDR1 LGHDT, CDR2 YNNKEL (reference sequence). The CDR3 spells CASSQDPARENTEAFF. The DNA of the CDR3 is TGTGCCAGCAGCCAAGATCCTGCCAGGGAGAACACTGAAGCTTTCTTT.

This clone has just a few counts. The chain employs TRBV9 and TRBJ1-4; D call uncertain. This CDR3 is 17 amino acids long. V lost 0 bases and J lost 2, with 14 bases in between. Germline V lookup: CDR1 SGDLS, CDR2 YYNGEE. The CDR3 protein is CASSVGRGSGTNEKLFF. CDR3 DNA sequence: TGTGCCAGCAGCGTAGGCCGAGGGTCCGGCACTAATGAAAAACTGTTTTTT.

This chain links TRBV9 with TRBJ1-4; D gene uncertain. CDR1 is SGDLS, CDR2 YYNGEE, per germline. V lost 4 bases, J lost 11 bases, and 12 bases lay in between. The CDR3 runs to 12 residues. The CDR3 loop is CASSPGAPKLFF. The CDR3 DNA sequence: TGTGCCAGCAGCCCCGGAGCCCCCAAACTGTTTTTT.

This sequence joins TRBV28 and TRBJ2-1; no reliable D call. Trimming stripped 10 bases from V and 0 bases from J, with 13 bases between. The CDR3 spans 14 residues. Germline V gene data show CDR1 as MDHEN and CDR2 as SYDVKM. DNA for the CDR3: TGTGCCACTCTCACACAGAGCTCCTACAATGAGCAGTTCTTC. Translated, it gives CATLTQSSYNEQFF.

The chain carries TRBV7-2 and TRBJ1-6, with TRBD1 matching 8 bases. Germline V gives CDR1 SGHTA, CDR2 FQGNSA. Unmatched junction bases numbered 7, after V lost 5 bases and J lost 10 bases. The CDR3 runs to 14 residues. The CDR3 region has the DNA TGTGCCAGCAGCATCCGGGACAGGTCCTCACCCCTCCACTTT. Translating gives CASSIRDRSSPLHF.

The chain combines TRBV4-3 with TRBJ1-4; D is possibly TRBD1 (6 bases). Germline CDR1 reads LGHNA; CDR2 reads YSLEER. The CDR3 loop spans 14 amino acids. V was shortened by 1 base and J by 8 bases, with 11 bases between the two germline ends. CDR3 sequence (DNA): TGCGCCAGCAGCCAAGGGTACAGGGTCGAAAAACTGTTTTTT. Translated: CASSQGYRVEKLFF.